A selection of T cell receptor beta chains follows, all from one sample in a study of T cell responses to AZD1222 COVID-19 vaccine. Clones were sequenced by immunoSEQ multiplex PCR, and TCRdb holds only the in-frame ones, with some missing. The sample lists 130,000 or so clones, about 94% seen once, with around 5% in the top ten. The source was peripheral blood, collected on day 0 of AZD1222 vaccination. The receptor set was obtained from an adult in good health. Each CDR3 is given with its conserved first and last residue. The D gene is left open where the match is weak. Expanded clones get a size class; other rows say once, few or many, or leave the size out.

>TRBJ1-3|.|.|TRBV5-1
CASSLGIFNSGNTIYF
TGCGCCAGCAGCTTGGGCATATTTAACTCTGGAAACACCATATATTTT
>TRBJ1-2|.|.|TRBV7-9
CASSPLTPSGGNYGYTF
TGTGCCAGCAGCCCCTTAACACCCTCAGGCGGGAACTATGGCTACACCTTC
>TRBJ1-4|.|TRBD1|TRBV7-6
CASSFSQGARAGEKLFF
TGTGCCAGCAGCTTCTCACAGGGGGCGCGGGCTGGCGAAAAACTGTTTTTT
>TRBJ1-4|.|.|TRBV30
CATSAEGSTNEKLFF
TGTGCCACTTCCGCGGAGGGCTCGACTAATGAAAAACTGTTTTTT
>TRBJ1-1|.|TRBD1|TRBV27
CASSLVRGRMNTEAFF
TGTGCCAGCAGTTTAGTCAGGGGGCGGATGAACACTGAAGCTTTCTTT
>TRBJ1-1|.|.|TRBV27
CASSFDRLGEAFF
TGTGCCAGCAGTTTCGACAGGTTAGGTGAAGCTTTCTTT
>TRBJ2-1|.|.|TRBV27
CASSRLGAGNEQFF
TGTGCCAGCAGTAGACTAGGGGCCGGCAATGAGCAGTTCTTC
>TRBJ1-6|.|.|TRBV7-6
CASTQGLNSPLHF
TGTGCCAGTACACAGGGTTTAAATTCACCCCTCCACTTT
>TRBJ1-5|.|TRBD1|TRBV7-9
CASSLAGQGLGQPQHF
TGTGCCAGCAGCTTAGCTGGACAGGGGCTGGGTCAGCCCCAGCATTTT
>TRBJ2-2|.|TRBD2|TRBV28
CASIGRLAGNTGELFF
TGTGCCAGCATAGGTCGGCTAGCGGGAAACACCGGGGAGCTGTTTTTT
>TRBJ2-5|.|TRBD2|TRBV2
CASSERTSGAQETQYF
TGTGCCAGCAGTGAAAGGACTAGCGGAGCTCAAGAGACCCAGTACTTC
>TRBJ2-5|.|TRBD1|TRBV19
CASSMLGQGNQETQYF
TGTGCCAGTAGTATGCTGGGACAGGGGAACCAAGAGACCCAGTACTTC
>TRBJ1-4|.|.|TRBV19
CASSSLPGEKLFF
TGTGCCAGTAGTTCCTTGCCGGGAGAAAAACTGTTTTTT
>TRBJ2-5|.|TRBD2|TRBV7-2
CASREKEVAGVETQYF
TGTGCCAGCAGAGAGAAAGAGGTAGCGGGGGTAGAGACCCAGTACTTC
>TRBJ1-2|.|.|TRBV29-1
CSVNWGGDTYGYTF
TGCAGCGTCAATTGGGGGGGCGATACCTATGGCTACACCTTC
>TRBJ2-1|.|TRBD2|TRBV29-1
CSVPREAGGQFF
TGCAGCGTCCCCCGCGAAGCGGGAGGACAGTTCTTC
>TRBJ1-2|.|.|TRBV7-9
CASSLRESNYGYTF
TGTGCCAGCAGCTTGCGGGAGAGTAACTATGGCTACACCTTC
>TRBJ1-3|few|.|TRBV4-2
CASSQARSTGNTIYF
TGTGCCAGCAGCCAAGCCAGGTCGACTGGAAACACCATATATTTT
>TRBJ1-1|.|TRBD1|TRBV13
CASSPAGTGTNTEAFF
TGTGCCAGCAGCCCGGCCGGGACAGGGACTAACACTGAAGCTTTCTTT
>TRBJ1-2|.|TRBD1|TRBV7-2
CASSKRTGGSYGYTF
TGTGCCAGCAGTAAAAGAACAGGGGGCAGCTATGGCTACACCTTC
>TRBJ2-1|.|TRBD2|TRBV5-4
CASSSPLAGGSSYNEQFF
TGTGCCAGCAGCTCTCCTCTAGCGGGAGGATCTTCCTACAATGAGCAGTTCTTC
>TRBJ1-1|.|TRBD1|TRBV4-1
CASSLSGTGMNTEAFF
TGCGCCAGCAGCCTCTCCGGGACAGGGATGAACACTGAAGCTTTCTTT
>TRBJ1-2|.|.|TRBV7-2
CASSLTFGNYGYTF
TGTGCCAGCAGCTTAACATTCGGGAACTATGGCTACACCTTC
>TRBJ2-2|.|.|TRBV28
CASSYRITGELFF
TGTGCCAGCAGTTATCGAATCACCGGGGAGCTGTTTTTT
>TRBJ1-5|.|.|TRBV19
CASRTTGSNQPQHF
TGTGCCAGTAGAACCACAGGGAGCAATCAGCCCCAGCATTTT
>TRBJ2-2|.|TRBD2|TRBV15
CATSRDRVAGESGELFF
TGTGCCACCAGCAGAGATCGGGTAGCGGGAGAATCTGGGGAGCTGTTTTTT
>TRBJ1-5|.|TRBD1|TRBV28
CASSSGQNSNQPQHF
TGTGCCAGCAGTTCGGGACAGAATAGCAATCAGCCCCAGCATTTT
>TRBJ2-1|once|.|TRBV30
CALLTSTLVLEQFF
TGTGCCCTCCTCACCTCAACCCTAGTGCTTGAGCAGTTCTTC
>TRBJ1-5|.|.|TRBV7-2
CASSLAQRGQPQHF
TGTGCCAGCAGCTTGGCACAGAGAGGTCAGCCCCAGCATTTT
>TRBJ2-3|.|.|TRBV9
CASSVEPELAWDTDTQYF
TGTGCCAGCAGCGTAGAACCTGAGCTAGCATGGGACACAGATACGCAGTATTTT
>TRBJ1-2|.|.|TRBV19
CASSSLPGRHYGYTF
TGTGCCAGTAGTTCACTTCCGGGACGGCACTATGGCTACACCTTC
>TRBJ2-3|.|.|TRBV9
CASSIGGDTQYF
TGTGCCAGCAGCATTGGGGGAGATACGCAGTATTTT
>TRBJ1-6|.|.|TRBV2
CASSDQGLDNSPLHF
TGTGCCAGCAGTGATCAGGGGCTCGATAATTCACCCCTCCACTTT
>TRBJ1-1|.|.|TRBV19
CASRQGRGGRTEAFF
TGTGCCAGTCGTCAGGGTAGGGGGGGAAGGACTGAAGCTTTCTTT
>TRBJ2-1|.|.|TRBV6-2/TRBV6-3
CASSYVGALVSYNEQFF
TGTGCCAGCAGTTACGTTGGGGCTCTCGTATCCTACAATGAGCAGTTCTTC
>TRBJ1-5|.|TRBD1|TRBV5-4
CASSIGTGRNQPQHF
TGTGCCAGCAGCATTGGGACAGGCCGCAATCAGCCCCAGCATTTT
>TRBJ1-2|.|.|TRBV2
CASSEYSFLYSGYTF
TGTGCCAGCAGTGAATACTCCTTTTTGTACAGTGGCTACACCTTC
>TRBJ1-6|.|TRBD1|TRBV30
CAWRGGGDSPLHF
TGTGCCTGGAGAGGGGGCGGCGATTCACCCCTCCACTTT
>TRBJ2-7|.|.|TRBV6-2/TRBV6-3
CASSYSEGVHEQYF
TGTGCCAGCAGTTACTCGGAAGGGGTGCACGAGCAGTACTTC
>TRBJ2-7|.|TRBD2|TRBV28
CASRKGTSGSLYEQYF
TGTGCCAGCAGAAAGGGGACTAGCGGGAGTTTATACGAGCAGTACTTC
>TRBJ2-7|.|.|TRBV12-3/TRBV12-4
CASSGRTPYEQYF
TGTGCCAGCAGTGGACGTACCCCCTACGAGCAGTACTTC
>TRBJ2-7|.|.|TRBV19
CASSDRRLSSYEQYF
TGTGCCAGTAGTGACAGGCGGCTTAGCTCCTACGAGCAGTACTTC
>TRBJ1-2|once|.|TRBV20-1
CSASKGLNEGYTF
TGCAGTGCTAGTAAGGGGCTGAATGAGGGCTACACCTTC
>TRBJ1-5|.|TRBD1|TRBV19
CASSIIGTVLGQHF
TGTGCCAGTAGTATAATTGGGACAGTCTTAGGCCAGCATTTT
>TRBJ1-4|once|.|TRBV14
CASSQSGGATNEKLFF
TGTGCCAGCAGCCAGTCCGGGGGGGCAACTAATGAAAAACTGTTTTTT
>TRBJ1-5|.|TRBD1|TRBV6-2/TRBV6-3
CASSSYDRGGRQPQHF
TGTGCCAGCAGTTCATATGACAGGGGAGGACGCCAGCCCCAGCATTTT
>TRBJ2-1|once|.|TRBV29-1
CSVSTGNSYNEQFF
TGCAGCGTTTCTACAGGGAATTCCTACAATGAGCAGTTCTTC
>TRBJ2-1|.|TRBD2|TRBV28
CASSSVIAGVYNEQFF
TGTGCCAGCAGCTCCGTGATAGCGGGGGTCTACAATGAGCAGTTCTTC
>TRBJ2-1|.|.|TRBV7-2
CASSIAAGTSSYNEQFF
TGTGCCAGCAGCATAGCTGCGGGGACAAGCTCCTACAATGAGCAGTTCTTC
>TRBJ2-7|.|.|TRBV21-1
CASSKGPRLAGAKNGYEQYF
TGTGCCAGCAGCAAAGGTCCGAGACTAGCGGGAGCTAAAAATGGTTACGAGCAGTACTTC
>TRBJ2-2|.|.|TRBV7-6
CASSLGTGVAGELFF
TGTGCCAGCAGCTTAGGTACCGGGGTAGCCGGGGAGCTGTTTTTT
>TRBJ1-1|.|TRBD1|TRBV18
CASSPPGTGGLSTEAFF
TGTGCCAGCTCACCACCCGGGACAGGGGGCCTGAGCACTGAAGCTTTCTTT
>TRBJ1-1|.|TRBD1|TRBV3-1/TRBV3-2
CASSPSDRVGAFF
TGTGCCAGCAGCCCGTCTGACAGGGTTGGAGCTTTCTTT
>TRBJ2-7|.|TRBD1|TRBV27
CASSLDRGNEQYF
TGTGCCAGCAGTTTGGACAGGGGGAACGAGCAGTACTTC
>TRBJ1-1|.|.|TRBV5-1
CASSFSGSPTEAFF
TGCGCCAGCAGCTTTTCGGGGAGTCCCACTGAAGCTTTCTTT
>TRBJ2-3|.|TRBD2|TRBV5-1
CASSLWGLAGGVTDTQYF
TGCGCCAGCAGCTTGTGGGGACTAGCGGGAGGAGTCACAGATACGCAGTATTTT
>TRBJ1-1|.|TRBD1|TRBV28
CASHQTGEAFF
TGTGCCAGCCACCAAACAGGGGAGGCTTTCTTT
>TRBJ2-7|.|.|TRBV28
CASRKGGEQYF
TGTGCCAGCAGGAAGGGGGGGGAGCAGTACTTC
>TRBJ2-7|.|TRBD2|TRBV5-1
CASRPSGGPPYEQYF
TGCGCCAGCAGGCCTAGCGGGGGCCCTCCCTACGAGCAGTACTTC